The entry below describes one TCR beta chain. The record originates from a study of blood T cell repertoires in COVID-19. At the level of the study: The study drew acute and convalescent COVID-19 samples from the United States, Italy and Spain.

The CDR3 has 16 residues. V lost 5 bases to trimming and J lost 7 bases; unmatched junction nucleotides: 9. Germline assignment: CDR1 MNHEY and CDR2 SMNVEV (reference sequence). Clones were sequenced by immunoSEQ multiplex PCR, and TCRdb holds only the in-frame ones, with some missing. The data show approximately 130,000 clones, roughly 79% seen once. The sequencing input was peripheral blood. The V and J genes are TRBV27 and TRBJ1-4; 11 bases map to TRBD1. The receptor was derived from a human donor in a cohort sampled during active COVID-19. The CDR3 bases are TGTGCCAGCAGTATGGGACAGGGGGTAAGGAGTGAAAAACTGTTTTTT. This codes for CASSMGQGVRSEKLFF.